This TCR beta chain was sequenced for a study of T-cell reconstitution after alpha-beta-depleted transplantation in children. Researchers prepared the TCRbeta library using unique molecular identifiers, the study reports. Via MiXCR, TCRdb re-called the PCR reads, giving one row per CDR3 protein. Here the sample spans 200,000 or so distinct CDR3 sequences, approximately 8.4% being singletons. This CDR3 contains 16 residues. CDR1 is SGHTA and CDR2 is FQGTGA in the germline V gene. Trimming at V came to 1 base and at J to 4 bases, leaving 7 bases not matched to a gene. There are many counts of this clonotype. What it binds is not known. General study points: The study traced high day-60 TCRbeta diversity in some patients to surviving recipient T cells and thymic progenitors.

The J gene is TRBJ2-1, the V gene TRBV7-3, with TRBD2 identical over 7 bases. This TCR was recovered from a male patient under 10 years old who had a stem cell transplant for acute myeloid leukemia, so the T cells may come from the graft donor. Sequencing was performed on PBMCs, mostly from graft donor cells, taken 360 days after TCRalphabeta/CD19-depleted stem cell transplant. The CDR3 here is CASSLRDGRSYNEQFF. The CDR3 region has the DNA TGTGCCAGCAGCTTAAGGGACGGGAGGTCATACAATGAGCAGTTCTTC.